The entry below gives a single T cell receptor (beta chain) sequence along with its context. As handled by the study authors: Amplification of reference gene primers was used by the study to estimate nucleated cell counts. This table comes from immunoSEQ multiplex PCR, and its TCRdb copy is limited to in-frame clones, with some not included. The V and J calls and clone size were taken over from that table, and D and trimming were inferred from the DNA. This sample yields about 140,000 clones, of which about 80% are seen a single time; approximately 3.8% belongs to the top ten. The data derive from a study of blood T cell repertoires in COVID-19. About the study: Italy, Spain and the United States were the sources of the convalescent and acute COVID-19 samples. In each case, the material was cDNA or gDNA derived from T cells, B-cell-depleted T cells, or PBMCs.

This clonotype was obtained from a woman aged 60 to 75 with acute or convalescent COVID-19. Input material: peripheral blood.

The CDR3, as DNA: TGTGCCAGCAGCCAGGGACAGTTAAGGGAGACCCAGTACTTC. Its translation: CASSQGQLRETQYF. V usage is TRBV3-1 (or the pseudogene TRBV3-2) and J usage is TRBJ2-5, with 7 bases lining up with TRBD1. Germline lookup yields CDR1 LGHDT and CDR2 YNNKEL (reference sequence). The CDR3 is made up of 14 amino acids. V lost 3 bases, J lost 5 bases, and 6 bases stayed unmatched.